This T cell receptor (beta chain) derives from a study of blood T cell repertoires in COVID-19. Study-wide context: The origin of the acute and convalescent COVID-19 samples was the United States, Italy and Spain. PBMCs, B-cell-depleted T cells, or T cells were the source of the cDNA or gDNA that made up the material.

This clone came up once. Methods used by the authors: Amplified reference gene primers provided the basis for estimating nucleated cell counts. Generated by immunoSEQ multiplex PCR, the TCRdb table keeps only in-frame clones and is missing some. The D gene and trimming were derived from the DNA, and the V and J assignments and clone size from that table. The top ten hold roughly 4.3% of the sample, which has nearly 110,000 clones, less than 90% seen once. Trimming removed 5 bases from V and 3 bases from J, with 9 bases in between. CDR1 and CDR2 from the germline V gene are SGHTA and FQGNSA. This CDR3 region has 13 residues.

The specimen was peripheral blood. The chain is built from TRBV7-2 and TRBJ2-3; D gene uncertain. This clonotype originated in a human donor in a cohort sampled during active COVID-19. CDR3 sequence (DNA): TGTGCCAGCAGCACCGCGCGTACAGATACGCAGTATTTT. Protein sequence: CASSTARTDTQYF.